What follows is one T cell receptor beta chain and its context. The antigen is not known. The V segment lost 5 bases and the J segment 5 bases; nucleotides outside the gene matches: 7. CDR3 size: 14 residues. CDR1 SGHDT and CDR2 YYEEEE come from the germline V gene. A multiplex PCR was run with 60 Vbeta primers and 13 Jbeta primers. Some clones are missing from TCRdb's copy, which holds only in-frame ones; the method was immunoSEQ multiplex PCR. The sample yields fewer than 150,000 clones, about 79% seen once. These data originate in a study of cytomegalovirus exposure and HLA in healthy donors. Study-level findings and limits: TCR beta V segments were, for the most part, productive about 87% or about 30% of the time in an earlier analysis. Later analysis demonstrated an association between a missense DCLRE1C variant and TCR beta V- and J-gene trimming.

V and J are TRBV5-6 and TRBJ1-2; 9 positions agree with TRBD1. The sequence derives from a man between 40 and 49 years old in good health and CMV-seropositive. The sequenced sample was PBMCs. CDR3 amino acids: CASSRGDREYGYTF. For the CDR3, the DNA is TGTGCCAGCAGTCGGGGGGACAGGGAGTATGGCTACACCTTC. Looking up the rest from reference TRBV5-6 and TRBJ1-2 gives the full variable domain: DAGVTQSPTHLIKTRGQQVTLRCSPKSGHDTVSWYQQALGQGPQFIFQYYEEEERQRGNFPDRFSGHQFPNYSSELNVNALLLGDSALYLCASSRGDREYGYTFGSGTRLTVV.